What follows is one TCR beta chain and its context. Indicated time point: persistent/refractory GD, antithyroid drugs over 5 years with positive TRAb. PBMCs were the source of the RNA used for TCR sequencing. The patient group derived from an endocrinology department in Xi'an, China. This specimen comes from a study of regulatory T cells in long-lasting Graves disease. The ends were cut back, 4 bases at V and 6 bases at J, with 16 bases in the middle. This CDR3 has 14 residues. Germline loops: CDR1 LNHDA, CDR2 SQIVND (reference sequence). Construction of the TCR beta libraries employed iRepertoire HTBI primers in conjunction with Arm-PCR of CDR3 regions. MiXCR, applied by TCRdb to the multiplex PCR reads, yields one record per CDR3 protein. The sample lists 310,000 or so distinct CDR3 sequences; roughly a fifth were seen once.

This TCR came from a female donor with Graves disease. Sequencing was performed on peripheral blood mononuclear cells (PBMCs), taken when the disease was refractory, from a patient treated with antithyroid drugs. This chain joins TRBV19 and TRBJ2-7; D not resolved. This CDR3 reads CASSRRASLGEQYF. The CDR3 DNA sequence: TGTGCCAGTAGTAGACGGGCCTCCCTCGGCGAGCAGTACTTC.